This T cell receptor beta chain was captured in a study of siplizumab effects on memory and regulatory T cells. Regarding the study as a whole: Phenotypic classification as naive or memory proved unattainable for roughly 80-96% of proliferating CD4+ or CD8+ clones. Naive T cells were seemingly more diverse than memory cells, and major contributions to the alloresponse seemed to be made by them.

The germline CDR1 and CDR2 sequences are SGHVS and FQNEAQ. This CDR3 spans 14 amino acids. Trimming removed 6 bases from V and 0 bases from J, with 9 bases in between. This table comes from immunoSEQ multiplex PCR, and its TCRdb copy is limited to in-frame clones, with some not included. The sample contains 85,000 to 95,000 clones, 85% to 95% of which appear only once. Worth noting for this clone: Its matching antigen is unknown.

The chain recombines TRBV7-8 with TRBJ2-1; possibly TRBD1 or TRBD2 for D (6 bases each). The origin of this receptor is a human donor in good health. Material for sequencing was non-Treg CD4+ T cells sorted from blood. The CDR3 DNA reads TGTGCCAGCAGGGGGGGCTTCTCCTACAATGAGCAGTTCTTC. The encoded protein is CASRGGFSYNEQFF.